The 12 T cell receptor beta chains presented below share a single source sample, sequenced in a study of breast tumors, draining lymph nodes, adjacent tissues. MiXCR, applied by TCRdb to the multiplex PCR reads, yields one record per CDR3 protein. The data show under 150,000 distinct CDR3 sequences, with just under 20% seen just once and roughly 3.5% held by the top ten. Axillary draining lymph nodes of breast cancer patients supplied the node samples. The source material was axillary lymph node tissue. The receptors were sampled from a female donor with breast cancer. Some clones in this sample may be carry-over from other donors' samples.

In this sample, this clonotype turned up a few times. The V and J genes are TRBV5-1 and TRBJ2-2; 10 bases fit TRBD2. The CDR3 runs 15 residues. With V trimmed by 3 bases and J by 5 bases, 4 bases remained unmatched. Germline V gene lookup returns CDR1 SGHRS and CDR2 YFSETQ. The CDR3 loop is CASSSLAGVTGELFF. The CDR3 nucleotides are TGCGCCAGCAGCTCCCTAGCGGGAGTTACCGGGGAGCTGTTTTTT.

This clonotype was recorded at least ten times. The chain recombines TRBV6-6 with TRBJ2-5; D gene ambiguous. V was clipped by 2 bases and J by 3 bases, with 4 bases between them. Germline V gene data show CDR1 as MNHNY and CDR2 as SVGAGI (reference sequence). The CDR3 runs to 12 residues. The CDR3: CASSYPEETQYF. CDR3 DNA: TGTGCCAGCAGTTACCCCGAAGAGACCCAGTACTTC.

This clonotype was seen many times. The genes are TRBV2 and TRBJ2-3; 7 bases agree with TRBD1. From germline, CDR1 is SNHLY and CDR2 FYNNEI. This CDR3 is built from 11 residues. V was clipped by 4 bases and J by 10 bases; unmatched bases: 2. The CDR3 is CASSGQGAQYF. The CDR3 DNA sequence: TGTGCCAGCAGTGGGCAGGGGGCGCAGTATTTT.

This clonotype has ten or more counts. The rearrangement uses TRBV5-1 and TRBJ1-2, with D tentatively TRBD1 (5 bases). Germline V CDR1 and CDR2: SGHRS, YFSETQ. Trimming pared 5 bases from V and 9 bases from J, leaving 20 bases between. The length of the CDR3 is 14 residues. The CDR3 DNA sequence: TGCGCCAGCAGAATTGGGGCATCCGGGGAGAGCTACACCTTC. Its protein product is CASRIGASGESYTF.

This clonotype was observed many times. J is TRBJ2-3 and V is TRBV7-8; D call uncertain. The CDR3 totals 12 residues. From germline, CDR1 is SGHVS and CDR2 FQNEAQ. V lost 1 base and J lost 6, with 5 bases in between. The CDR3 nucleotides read TGTGCCAGCAGCTTAGGATGGGATACGCAGTATTTT. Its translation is CASSLGWDTQYF.

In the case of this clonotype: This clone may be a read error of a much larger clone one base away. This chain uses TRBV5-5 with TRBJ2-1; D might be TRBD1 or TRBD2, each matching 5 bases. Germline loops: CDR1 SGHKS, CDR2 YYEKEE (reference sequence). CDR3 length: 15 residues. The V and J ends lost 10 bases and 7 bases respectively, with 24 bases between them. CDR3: CAGTLIGTIANEQFF. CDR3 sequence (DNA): TGTGCCGGCACCTTGATCGGGACGATCGCTAATGAGCAGTTCTTC.

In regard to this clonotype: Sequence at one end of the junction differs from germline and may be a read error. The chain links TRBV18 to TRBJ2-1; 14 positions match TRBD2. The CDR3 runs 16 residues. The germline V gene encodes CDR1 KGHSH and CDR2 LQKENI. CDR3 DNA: TGTGCCAGCCCACCCCGGAGGGGACTAGCGGGAGTGGAGCAGTTCTTC. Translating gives CASPPRRGLAGVEQFF.

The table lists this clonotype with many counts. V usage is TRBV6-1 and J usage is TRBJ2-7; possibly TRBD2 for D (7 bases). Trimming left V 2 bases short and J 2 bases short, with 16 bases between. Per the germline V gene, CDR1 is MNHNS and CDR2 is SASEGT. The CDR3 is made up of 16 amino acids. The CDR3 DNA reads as TGTGCCAGCAGTGAAAGGTTTCGGGGGGCTACCTACGAGCAGTACTTC. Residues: CASSERFRGATYEQYF.

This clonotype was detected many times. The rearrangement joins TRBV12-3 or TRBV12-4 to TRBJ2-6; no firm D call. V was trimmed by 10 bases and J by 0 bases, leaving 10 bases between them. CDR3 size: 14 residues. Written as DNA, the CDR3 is TGTGCCACCTCCCTCTTCTCTGGGGCCAACGTCCTGACTTTC. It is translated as CATSLFSGANVLTF.

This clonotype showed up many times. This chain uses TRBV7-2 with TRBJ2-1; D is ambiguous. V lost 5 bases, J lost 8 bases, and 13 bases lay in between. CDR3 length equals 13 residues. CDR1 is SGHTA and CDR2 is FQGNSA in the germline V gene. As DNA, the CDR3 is TGTGCCAGCAGCCCCCCTAGATTCGATGAGCAGTTCTTC. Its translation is CASSPPRFDEQFF.

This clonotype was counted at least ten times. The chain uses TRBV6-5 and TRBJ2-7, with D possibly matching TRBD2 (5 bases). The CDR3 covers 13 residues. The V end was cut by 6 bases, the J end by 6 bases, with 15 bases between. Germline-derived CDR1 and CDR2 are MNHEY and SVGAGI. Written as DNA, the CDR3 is TGTGCCAGCAGCACCCTCGGGAAAGCCGAGCAGTACTTC. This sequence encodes CASSTLGKAEQYF.

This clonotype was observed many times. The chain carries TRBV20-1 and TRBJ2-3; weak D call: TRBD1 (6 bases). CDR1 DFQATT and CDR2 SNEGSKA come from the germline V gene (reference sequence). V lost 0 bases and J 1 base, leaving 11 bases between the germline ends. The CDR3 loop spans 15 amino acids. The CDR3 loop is CSARDPGHRTDTQYF. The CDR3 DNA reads TGCAGTGCTAGAGATCCGGGACACCGCACAGATACGCAGTATTTT.